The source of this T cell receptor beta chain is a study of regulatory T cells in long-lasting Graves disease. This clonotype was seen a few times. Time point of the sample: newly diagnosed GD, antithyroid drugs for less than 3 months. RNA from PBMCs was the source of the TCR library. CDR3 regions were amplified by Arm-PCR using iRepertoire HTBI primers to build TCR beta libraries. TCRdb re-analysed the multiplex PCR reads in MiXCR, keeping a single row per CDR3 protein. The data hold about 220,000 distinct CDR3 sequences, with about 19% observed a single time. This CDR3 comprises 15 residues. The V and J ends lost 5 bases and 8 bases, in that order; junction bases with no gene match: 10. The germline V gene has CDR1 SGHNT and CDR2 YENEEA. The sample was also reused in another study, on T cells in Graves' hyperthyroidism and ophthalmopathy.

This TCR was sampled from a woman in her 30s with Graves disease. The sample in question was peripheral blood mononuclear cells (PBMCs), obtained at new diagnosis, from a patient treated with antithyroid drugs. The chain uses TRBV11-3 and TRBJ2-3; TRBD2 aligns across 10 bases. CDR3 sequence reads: CASSPRAGGPGTQYF. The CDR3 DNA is TGTGCCAGCAGCCCCAGAGCGGGGGGGCCTGGTACGCAGTATTTT.